Below are 30 T cell receptor beta chains sequenced from a single sample in a study of OX40 agonist ivuxolimab in advanced cancers. Sequencing was performed with immunoSEQ multiplex PCR; in TCRdb, only in-frame clones are kept and a portion is missing. The table has 85,000 to 100,000 clones, under 85% seen once. Sequencing used CD4+ or CD8+ T cells sorted from blood, obtained in a trial of the OX40 agonist ivuxolimab. All receptors come from an adult with an advanced solid tumor such as melanoma, head and neck, liver or kidney cancer.

The CDR3 sequence is CASSLNPEETQYF. DNA for the CDR3: TGTGCCAGCAGCTTAAACCCAGAGGAGACCCAGTACTTC. This chain uses TRBV7-3 with TRBJ2-5; D is unclear. The V gene lost 1 base and the J gene lost 5 bases, with 8 bases spanning the gap. The CDR3 runs 13 residues. In germline, CDR1 is SGHTA, CDR2 FQGTGA.

The J gene is TRBJ2-2, the V gene TRBV9; TRBD2 is a possible D gene (6 bases). V was cut by 3 bases and J by 6 bases, with 9 bases left in between. From germline, CDR1 is SGDLS and CDR2 YYNGEE. The CDR3 extends over 13 amino acids. The CDR3 bases are TGTGCCAGCAGCGGTAGCGGCGCCGGGGAGCTGTTTTTT. Protein: CASSGSGAGELFF.

This chain joins TRBV6-6 and TRBJ2-2; 12 nucleotides match TRBD2. V dropped 8 bases and J dropped 7; count of bases not matched to a gene: 11. The CDR3 is 16 residues long. The germline gives CDR1 MNHNY, CDR2 SVGAGI (reference sequence). The CDR3 DNA is TGTGCCAGCTTCGTCCCTAGCGGGAGGGGGTACGGGGAGCTGTTTTTT. It translates to CASFVPSGRGYGELFF.

The sample holds one count of this clone. J is TRBJ2-5 and V is TRBV5-4; D gene ambiguous. With the DNA end fitting TRBJ2-7 better, the J assignment may be wrong. This CDR3 has 15 residues. CDR1 is SGHNT, CDR2 YYREEE, per germline (reference sequence). The CDR3 nucleotides read TGTGCCAGCAGCTTGGACCCTGGTACTACCTACGAGCAGTACTTC. Protein sequence: CASSLDPGTTYEQYF.

This clone has more than one count but fewer than ten. This chain connects TRBV19 to TRBJ1-4; D may be TRBD1 (6 bases). This CDR3 spans 15 amino acids. With 3 bases removed from V and 0 bases from J, the gap between germline ends came to 8 bases. CDR1 and CDR2 (germline): LNHDA, SQIVND (reference sequence). CDR3 in DNA: TGTGCCAGTAGTATCCAGGGGTCAACTAATGAAAAACTGTTTTTT. Protein: CASSIQGSTNEKLFF.

The CDR3, as DNA: TGCAGTGCTAGGGCGGGCAATGAGCAGTTCTTC. It codes for CSARAGNEQFF. The V gene is TRBV20-1, the J gene TRBJ2-1; the D gene is possibly TRBD2 (5 bases). V lost 3 bases and J lost 6, with 6 bases in between. CDR3 length equals 11 residues. Germline assignment: CDR1 DFQATT and CDR2 SNEGSKA (reference sequence).

The chain combines TRBV7-8 with TRBJ1-5; no reliable D call. V lost 0 bases, J lost 7 bases, and 13 bases lay in between. This CDR3 has 15 amino acids. Germline values: CDR1 SGHVS, CDR2 FQNEAQ. The CDR3 is CASSLAITHQQPQHF. For the CDR3, the DNA is TGTGCCAGCAGCTTAGCGATTACCCATCAGCAGCCCCAGCATTTT. Together with reference TRBV7-8 and TRBJ1-5, the CDR3 gives the full variable domain: GAGVSQSPRYKVAKRGQDVALRCDPISGHVSLFWYQQALGQGPEFLTYFQNEAQLDKSGLPSDRFFAERPEGSVSTLKIQRTQQEDSAVYLCASSLAITHQQPQHFGDGTRLSIL.

This chain connects TRBV6-5 to TRBJ1-6, with a weak D call TRBD1 (6 bases). This CDR3 has 15 residues. Deletions cut 7 bases from V and 5 bases from J, with 15 bases between. The V gene's germline CDR1 is MNHEY and CDR2 SVGAGI. The CDR3 reads CASTTGQGDNSPLHF. CDR3 bases: TGTGCCAGCACTACGGGACAAGGGGATAATTCACCCCTCCACTTT.

The genes are TRBV28 and TRBJ1-5; D is unresolved. The germline V and J ends were trimmed by 7 bases and 3 bases, with 4 bases remaining between them. The CDR3 is made up of 11 amino acids. Germline-derived CDR1 and CDR2 are MDHEN and SYDVKM. CDR3 residues: CASMDNQPQHF. In nucleotides, the CDR3 is TGTGCCAGCATGGACAATCAGCCCCAGCATTTT. Drawing the rest from reference TRBV28 and TRBJ1-5, the complete variable domain is DVKVTQSSRYLVKRTGEKVFLECVQDMDHENMFWYRQDPGLGLRLIYFSYDVKMKEKGDIPEGYSVSREKKERFSLILESASTNQTSMYLCASMDNQPQHFGDGTRLSIL.

The chain couples TRBV7-2 to TRBJ2-7; D possibly corresponds to TRBD2 (6 bases). Looked up from germline, CDR1 is SGHTA and CDR2 is FQGNSA. Trimming left V 2 bases short and J 4 bases short, with 15 bases between. CDR3 length: 15 residues. Here the CDR3 reads CASSLNPSAVYEQYF. The CDR3 DNA sequence: TGTGCCAGCAGCTTAAACCCTAGCGCTGTTTACGAGCAGTACTTC.

The chain's CDR3 is CASSPFRTSGTTDTQYF. The CDR3 bases are TGTGCCAGCAGCCCCTTTAGGACTAGCGGGACCACAGATACGCAGTATTTT. The chain recombines TRBV14 with TRBJ2-3, with 12 positions matching TRBD2. The V gene end was trimmed by 4 bases and the J gene end by 2 bases; junction bases not matched to a gene: 7. CDR1 is SGHDN and CDR2 is FVKESK in the germline V gene. The CDR3 has 17 residues.

The V call is TRBV27, the J call TRBJ2-1, with 8 positions matching TRBD2. Germline lookup yields CDR1 MNHEY and CDR2 SMNVEV (reference sequence). Trimming removed 3 bases from V and 2 bases from J; junction bases left unmatched: 0. The CDR3 is 14 residues long. The CDR3 nucleotides read TGTGCCAGCAGTTTCGGGGGGGCCTACAATGAGCAGTTCTTC. It codes for CASSFGGAYNEQFF.

This chain uses TRBV18 with TRBJ2-1; 8 bases fit TRBD1. This CDR3 has 15 residues. Trimming at V came to 5 bases and at J to 6 bases, leaving 9 bases not matched to a gene. Germline loops: CDR1 KGHSH, CDR2 LQKENI. The CDR3 spells CASSGNQGAVNEQFF. CDR3 bases: TGTGCCAGCTCAGGAAATCAGGGGGCGGTCAATGAGCAGTTCTTC.

The chain carries TRBV14 and TRBJ2-2; D unresolved. The length of the CDR3 is 12 residues. CDR1 and CDR2 (germline): SGHDN, FVKESK. V dropped 4 bases and J dropped 3 bases, with 3 bases sitting between them. The CDR3 loop is CASSPYTGELFF. In DNA, the CDR3 is TGTGCCAGCAGCCCTTACACCGGGGAGCTGTTTTTT. Full variable domain (missing parts from reference TRBV14 and TRBJ2-2): EAGVTQFPSHSVIEKGQTVTLRCDPISGHDNLYWYRRVMGKEIKFLLHFVKESKQDESGMPNNRFLAERTGGTYSTLKVQPAELEDSGVYFCASSPYTGELFFGEGSRLTVL.

The chain carries TRBV5-5 and TRBJ2-7; the D gene is possibly TRBD1 (6 bases). Germline V gene sequence: CDR1 SGHKS, CDR2 YYEKEE (reference sequence). Trimming left V 2 bases short and J 2 bases short, with 11 bases between. This CDR3 spans 14 amino acids. In DNA, the CDR3 is TGTGCCAGCAGCTTACGCAGGGGCCCCTACGAGCAGTACTTC. Protein: CASSLRRGPYEQYF. Drawing the rest from reference TRBV5-5 and TRBJ2-7, the complete variable domain is DAGVTQSPTHLIKTRGQQVTLRCSPISGHKSVSWYQQVLGQGPQFIFQYYEKEERGRGNFPDRFSARQFPNYSSELNVNALLLGDSALYLCASSLRRGPYEQYFGPGTRLTVT.

V usage is TRBV4-3 and J usage is TRBJ1-2; weak D call: TRBD1 (5 bases). Germline lookup yields CDR1 LGHNA and CDR2 YSLEER. Trimming pared 0 bases from V and 4 bases from J, leaving 18 bases between. CDR3 size: 17 residues. The CDR3 is CASSQELLILGTYGYTF. CDR3 DNA sequence: TGCGCCAGCAGCCAAGAATTGCTAATTTTGGGGACCTATGGCTACACCTTC.

V usage is TRBV5-1 and J usage is TRBJ2-5; D is unclear. V shed 0 bases and J shed 3 bases, with 6 bases lying between them. CDR1 is SGHRS, CDR2 YFSETQ, per germline. This CDR3 has 13 residues. The CDR3 is CASSLGTEETQYF. The CDR3 nucleotides are TGCGCCAGCAGCTTGGGGACGGAAGAGACCCAGTACTTC. Full variable domain (remainder filled in from reference TRBV5-1 and TRBJ2-5): KAGVTQTPRYLIKTRGQQVTLSCSPISGHRSVSWYQQTPGQGLQFLFEYFSETQRNKGNFPGRFSGRQFSNSRSEMNVSTLELGDSALYLCASSLGTEETQYFGPGTRLLVL.

This CDR3 reads CASSLTGQSRGGGGELFF. In nucleotides, the CDR3 is TGTGCCAGCAGCTTAACAGGACAGTCCCGAGGGGGAGGCGGGGAGCTGTTTTTT. This rearrangement joins TRBV7-2 to TRBJ2-2; D assignment may be TRBD1 or TRBD2 (6 bases each). The V gene's germline CDR1 is SGHTA and CDR2 FQGNSA. The CDR3 runs to 18 residues. Trimming took 2 bases from V and 7 from J, leaving 23 bases between them.

CDR3 in amino acids: CTSSLGFKLYELNQPQHF. In DNA form, the CDR3 reads TGCACCAGCAGCCTAGGGTTTAAGTTGTACGAACTCAATCAGCCCCAGCATTTT. The chain combines TRBV1 with TRBJ1-5. TRBV1 is described as a pseudogene. The CDR3 contains 18 residues.

This chain uses TRBV7-3 with TRBJ1-1; 9 bases align to TRBD1. The germline V gene has CDR1 SGHTA and CDR2 FQGTGA. J gave up 7 bases and V 5 bases, and 2 bases lay outside the gene matches. This CDR3 spans 12 amino acids. In DNA, the CDR3 is TGTGCCAGCAGCCCGGGACAGGGTGAAGCTTTCTTT. Its protein product is CASSPGQGEAFF.

In nucleotides, the CDR3 is TGTGCCAGTAGTATATCCACAGGGGTAGGAGTACGAGCTTTCTTT. It codes for CASSISTGVGVRAFF. The rearrangement joins TRBV19 to TRBJ1-1; 7 nucleotides match TRBD1. V lost 2 bases, J lost 10 bases, and 13 bases stayed unmatched. Germline-derived CDR1 and CDR2 are LNHDA and SQIVND (reference sequence). The CDR3 has 15 residues.

This clone came up a few times. The CDR3, as DNA: TGTGCCAGCAGCTTCCGGACAGGGAATTCGGACAATGAGCAGTTCTTC. It specifies CASSFRTGNSDNEQFF. This chain joins TRBV9 and TRBJ2-1; 8 bases agree with TRBD1. Germline V gene lookup returns CDR1 SGDLS and CDR2 YYNGEE. With 4 bases clipped from V and 5 bases from J, the junction kept 11 bases outside the gene matches. The CDR3 sequence is 16 residues long.

The chain links TRBV19 to TRBJ2-7; 12 bases match TRBD1. Germline-derived CDR1 and CDR2 are LNHDA and SQIVND (reference sequence). V was clipped by 5 bases and J by 6 bases; unmatched bases: 8. This CDR3 has 15 residues. The CDR3 DNA reads as TGTGCCAGTAGTCACGGGACAGGGGGCGGATTCGAGCAGTACTTC. Its protein is CASSHGTGGGFEQYF. Variable domain in full (rest from reference TRBV19 and TRBJ2-7): DGGITQSPKYLFRKEGQNVTLSCEQNLNHDAMYWYRQDPGQGLRLIYYSQIVNDFQKGDIAEGYSVSREKKESFPLTVTSAQKNPTAFYLCASSHGTGGGFEQYFGPGTRLTVT.

V and J are TRBV6-5 and TRBJ2-7; TRBD1 matches 9 bases. Trimming took 8 bases from V and 3 from J; bases not matched to a gene: 8. Germline CDR1 is MNHEY and CDR2 is SVGAGI. CDR3 length equals 14 residues. CDR3 bases: TGTGCCAGCTGCGCTTCGGGACAGGGCTACGAGCAGTACTTC. Translation: CASCASGQGYEQYF.

This rearrangement joins TRBV28 to TRBJ2-3; 10 nucleotides agree with TRBD2. Germline-derived CDR1 and CDR2 are MDHEN and SYDVKM. The CDR3 contains 13 residues. V shed 5 bases, J shed 4 bases, and the junction held 0 bases outside the gene matches. The chain's CDR3 is CASSGLAADTQYF. The CDR3, as DNA: TGTGCCAGCAGTGGACTAGCGGCAGATACGCAGTATTTT.

This chain links TRBV7-8 with TRBJ2-5; no definite D call. The CDR3 has 15 amino acids. Germline CDR1 and CDR2: SGHVS and FQNEAQ. V was cut by 1 base and J by 4 bases, with 13 bases left in between. The CDR3: CASSLVVGSPETQYF. In nucleotides, the CDR3 is TGTGCCAGCAGCTTAGTCGTAGGATCCCCAGAGACCCAGTACTTC.

This chain uses TRBV11-2 with TRBJ2-1; 7 bases map to TRBD1. J lost 8 bases, V lost 2 bases, and 12 bases had no gene match. CDR1 and CDR2 from the germline V gene are SGHAT and FQNNGV. The CDR3 contains 16 residues. The CDR3 loop is CASSLNRAPQGDEQFF. CDR3 nucleotide sequence: TGTGCCAGCAGCTTAAACCGGGCCCCCCAGGGGGATGAGCAGTTCTTC.

This clone was observed once. The chain links TRBV6-1 to TRBJ2-4; tentative D call: TRBD2 (5 bases). The V and J ends lost 5 bases and 8 bases respectively, with 10 bases between them. The CDR3 is 12 amino acids. CDR1 is MNHNS and CDR2 is SASEGT in the germline V gene. The CDR3 reads CASSTRADIQYF. The DNA for the CDR3 is TGTGCCAGCAGTACGAGAGCGGACATTCAGTACTTC.

The V gene is TRBV11-3, the J gene TRBJ1-1, with D possibly matching TRBD1 (5 bases). The germline V and J ends were trimmed by 0 bases and 7 bases, with 24 bases remaining between them. The CDR3 runs 18 residues. Per germline, CDR1 SGHNT and CDR2 YENEEA. In DNA form, the CDR3 reads TGTGCCAGCAGCTTAGACCGGGCGATTGTTGGGGCCGGGGGTGAAGCTTTCTTT. Protein sequence: CASSLDRAIVGAGGEAFF.

The genes are TRBV4-3 and TRBJ2-3; D gene uncertain. The CDR3 is 14 residues long. V was pared by 0 bases and J by 5 bases, with 9 bases between. The germline CDR1 and CDR2 sequences are LGHNA and YSLEER. CDR3 amino acids: CASSQEGPEDTQYF. The CDR3 nucleotides are TGCGCCAGCAGCCAAGAAGGGCCCGAAGATACGCAGTATTTT.